This section outlines one T cell receptor (beta chain) sequence together with its context. These data come from a study of blood T cells in healthy people across ages. The CDR3 has 13 amino acids. Looked up from germline, CDR1 is SQVTM and CDR2 is ANQGSEA. V lost 7 bases and J lost 3, with 16 bases in between. Sample-barcoded 5' priming and a J-beta primer mix drove a second PCR of roughly 7 to 11 cycles. TCRdb ran MiXCR on the 5' RACE reads and lists one entry per CDR3 protein. This table holds roughly 730,000 distinct CDR3 sequences, 56% found once. The sequenced sample consisted of blood. The sequence was obtained from a man between 35 and 55 years old in good health. This chain joins TRBV29-1 and TRBJ2-7; D is ambiguous. CDR3 DNA sequence: TGCAGCGCGCTTTTTTTAGCCGGCTACGAGCAGTACTTC. This sequence encodes CSALFLAGYEQYF.